This T cell receptor beta chain derives from a study of blood T cell repertoires in COVID-19. The overall study: Samples taken during acute and convalescent COVID-19 were collected in the United States, Italy and Spain.

The CDR3 spans 15 residues. Deletions cut 0 bases from V and 4 bases from J, with 12 bases between. Germline V lookup: CDR1 MGHRA, CDR2 YSYEKL. Libraries were prepared by immunoSEQ multiplex PCR; TCRdb keeps only in-frame clonotypes and omits some of them. The profile shows some 150,000 clones, approximately 78% of them singletons. What was sequenced was PBMCs or T cells enriched from blood (not recorded which). The chain carries TRBV4-1 and TRBJ1-2; D unresolved. The TCR sequence derives from a woman between 50 and 59 years old who had recovered from COVID-19. The CDR3 DNA sequence: TGCGCCAGCAGCCAAGAGCATTCTCGGAGCTATGGCTACACCTTC. The encoded protein is CASSQEHSRSYGYTF.